This T cell receptor beta chain was sequenced in a study of blood T cell repertoires in COVID-19. TCRdb's copy holds only in-frame clones and misses some; the assay was immunoSEQ multiplex PCR. Among 290,000 or so clones listed, approximately 89% were seen once. Trimming removed 7 bases from V and 7 bases from J, with 21 bases in between. The CDR3 is 15 amino acids. Germline V gene data show CDR1 as MNHNY and CDR2 as SVGAGI (reference sequence). Researchers sorted participants into cohorts using their self-reported clinical history. Cohort 3 recovered donors had two negative PCRs, clearance, or symptom resolution.

This receptor was taken from a woman aged 18-29 years who had recovered from COVID-19. Source material: PBMCs or T cells enriched from blood (not recorded which). The chain uses TRBV6-6 and TRBJ2-3; TRBD1 is a possible D gene (8 bases). In DNA, the CDR3 is TGTGCCAGCACAACAGGGGGGGCCCGCTGGAATACGCAGTATTTT. This gives the protein CASTTGGARWNTQYF.